The clone carrying this T cell receptor beta chain was seen once. Its specificity is not known. The V gene's germline CDR1 is MGHRA and CDR2 YSYEKL. The CDR3 sequence is 17 residues long. The V gene lost 1 base and the J gene lost 2 bases, with 14 bases spanning the gap. One entry per CDR3 protein, called by TCRdb with MiXCR from the 5' RACE reads. The data contain some 350,000 distinct CDR3 sequences, 14% to 15% of them seen just once; the ten biggest clones take up about 1%. The source of the sample is a study of CD8 T cells in ankylosing spondylitis. Study findings and constraints: CD8+ cells made up the disease-linked clones, which were relatively rare in peripheral blood.

The J gene is TRBJ2-2, the V gene TRBV4-1; D may be TRBD2 (6 bases). The receptor was isolated from a male donor with ankylosing spondylitis or in good health (not recorded which). The sample comprised blood, either unsorted or a sorted T cell fraction (not recorded which). The CDR3 loop is CASSQGRGGANTGELFF. The DNA for the CDR3 is TGCGCCAGCAGCCAAGGGCGAGGAGGGGCTAACACCGGGGAGCTGTTTTTT.